This T cell receptor (beta chain) was recovered during a study of OX40 agonist ivuxolimab in advanced cancers. The CDR3 is 15 residues long. From germline, CDR1 is SGHNT and CDR2 YENEEA. With 5 bases removed from V and 0 bases from J, the gap between germline ends came to 12 bases. Clones were sequenced by immunoSEQ multiplex PCR, and TCRdb holds only the in-frame ones, with some missing. This table holds tens of thousands of clones, around 91% found once. This specimen consisted of CD4+ or CD8+ T cells sorted from blood, obtained in a trial of the OX40 agonist ivuxolimab. The origin of this receptor is an adult with an advanced solid tumor such as melanoma, head and neck, liver or kidney cancer. This chain joins TRBV11-3 and TRBJ2-3; D remains unclear. The CDR3: CASSPGGGSTDTQYF. Here the CDR3 DNA reads TGTGCCAGCAGCCCTGGCGGTGGCAGCACAGATACGCAGTATTTT.